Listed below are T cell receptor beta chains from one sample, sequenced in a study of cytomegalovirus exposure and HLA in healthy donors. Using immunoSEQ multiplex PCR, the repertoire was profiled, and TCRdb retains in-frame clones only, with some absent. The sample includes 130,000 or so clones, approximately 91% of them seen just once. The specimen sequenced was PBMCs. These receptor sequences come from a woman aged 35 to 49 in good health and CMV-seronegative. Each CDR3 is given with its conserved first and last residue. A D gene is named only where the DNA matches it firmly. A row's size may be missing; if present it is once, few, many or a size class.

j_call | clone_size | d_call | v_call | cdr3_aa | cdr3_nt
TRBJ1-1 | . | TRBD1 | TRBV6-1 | CASSVLPGQGSTEAFF | TGTGCCAGCAGTGTCCTTCCCGGACAGGGATCCACTGAAGCTTTCTTT
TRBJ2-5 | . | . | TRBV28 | CASALVGGRGRRETQYF | TGTGCCAGCGCACTGGTCGGGGGGCGCGGAAGGCGCGAGACCCAGTACTTC
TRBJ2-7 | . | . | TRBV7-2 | CASTPTEPPTYEQYF | TGTGCCAGCACCCCAACCGAACCTCCTACCTACGAGCAGTACTTC
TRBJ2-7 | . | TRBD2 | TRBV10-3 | CATGTSGAYEQYF | TGTGCCACCGGGACTAGCGGAGCTTACGAGCAGTACTTC
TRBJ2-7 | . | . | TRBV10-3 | CAISEGQTYEQYF | TGTGCCATCAGTGAAGGACAGACCTACGAGCAGTACTTC
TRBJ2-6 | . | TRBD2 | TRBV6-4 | CASSEHGLAGSSGANVLTF | TGTGCCAGCAGTGAACATGGACTAGCGGGTAGCTCTGGGGCCAACGTCCTGACTTTC
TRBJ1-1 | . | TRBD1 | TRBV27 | CASSFSQGSTEAFF | TGTGCCAGCAGTTTCTCACAGGGGAGCACTGAAGCTTTCTTT
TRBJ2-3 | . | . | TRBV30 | CAWSQGLVTDTQYF | TGTGCCTGGAGTCAGGGATTGGTCACGGATACGCAGTATTTT
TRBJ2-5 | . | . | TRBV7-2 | CASSFSQGGETQYF | TGTGCCAGCAGCTTTAGCCAGGGTGGAGAGACCCAGTACTTC
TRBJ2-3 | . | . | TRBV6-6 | CASSYFLTDITDTQYF | TGTGCCAGCAGTTACTTTTTAACAGACATCACAGATACGCAGTATTTT
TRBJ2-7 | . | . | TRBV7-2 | CASSSWPGDYEQYF | TGTGCCAGCAGCTCATGGCCCGGAGACTACGAGCAGTACTTC
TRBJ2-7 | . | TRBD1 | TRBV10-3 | CAISGGTGTSYEQYF | TGTGCCATCAGTGGGGGGACAGGGACTTCCTACGAGCAGTACTTC
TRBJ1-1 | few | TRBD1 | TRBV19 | CASSITGGGNTEAFF | TGTGCCAGTAGTATTACAGGGGGCGGGAACACTGAAGCTTTCTTT
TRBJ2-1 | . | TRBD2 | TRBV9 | CASSVALAGWNEQFF | TGTGCCAGCAGCGTTGCGCTAGCGGGTTGGAATGAGCAGTTCTTC
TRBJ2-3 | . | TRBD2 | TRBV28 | CASSFSHLGRGSSDTQYF | TGTGCCAGCAGTTTCTCCCACCTAGGGCGCGGGAGTTCAGATACGCAGTATTTT
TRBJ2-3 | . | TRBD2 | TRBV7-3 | CASSLLGEGIATQYF | TGTGCCAGCAGCCTCCTGGGGGAGGGGATTGCTACGCAGTATTTT
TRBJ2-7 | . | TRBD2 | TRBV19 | CASSTNSGRTSGQYF | TGTGCCAGTAGTACAAATAGCGGGAGGACTTCCGGGCAGTACTTC
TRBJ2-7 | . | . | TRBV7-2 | CASSPGAARILYEQYF | TGTGCCAGCAGCCCTGGTGCAGCGCGGATACTCTACGAGCAGTACTTC
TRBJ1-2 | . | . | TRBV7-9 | CASSRGDYGYTF | TGTGCCAGCAGCCGGGGGGACTATGGCTACACCTTC
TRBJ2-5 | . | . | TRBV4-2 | CASSQSAREETQYF | TGTGCCAGCAGCCAAAGCGCGAGAGAAGAGACCCAGTACTTC
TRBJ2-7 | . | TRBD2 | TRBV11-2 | CASSLEGTSGGSEQYF | TGTGCCAGCAGCTTAGAGGGGACTAGCGGGGGGAGCGAGCAGTACTTC
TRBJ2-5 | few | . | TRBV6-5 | CASNEQLQETQYF | TGTGCCAGCAACGAACAGCTCCAAGAGACCCAGTACTTC